Shown below are 26 T cell receptor beta chains from a single sample sequenced in a study of cytomegalovirus exposure and HLA in healthy donors. 60 Vbeta and 13 Jbeta primers were used in PCR. The assay was immunoSEQ multiplex PCR, and TCRdb's table has in-frame clones only and misses some. The sample lists some 120,000 clones, roughly 88% seen once, with 2.5% to 3% in the top ten. Specimen: PBMCs. All receptors come from a woman aged 18-29 years in good health and CMV-seropositive.

The genes are TRBV4-1 and TRBJ2-3; possibly TRBD1 for D (5 bases). Trimming took off 6 bases at V and 2 bases at J, with 18 bases between the two ends. This CDR3 region has 16 residues. The germline V gene encodes CDR1 MGHRA and CDR2 YSYEKL. CDR3 sequence reads: CASREGAASNTDTQYF. The CDR3 bases are TGCGCCAGCAGGGAAGGGGCCGCATCGAACACAGATACGCAGTATTTT.

The chain uses TRBV5-5 and TRBJ2-5; 7 nucleotides line up with TRBD2. The length of the CDR3 is 16 residues. The V and J ends lost 3 bases and 5 bases, in that order; junction bases with no gene match: 13. CDR1 SGHKS and CDR2 YYEKEE come from the germline V gene (reference sequence). CDR3 in DNA: TGTGCCAGCAGCTACGGCCCTACGGGGGAGGGGGAGACCCAGTACTTC. Protein sequence: CASSYGPTGEGETQYF.

The chain uses TRBV25-1 and TRBJ1-5; a possible D gene is TRBD1 (6 bases). Between the trimmed V and J ends, which lost 6 bases and 6 bases, there was a span of 9 bases. The germline V gene encodes CDR1 MGHDK and CDR2 SYGVNS. The CDR3 covers 12 residues. The CDR3 region is CASRQGGQPQHF. DNA for the CDR3: TGTGCCAGCAGACAGGGCGGTCAGCCCCAGCATTTT.

This chain links TRBV6-6 with TRBJ2-1; D is perhaps TRBD1 (6 bases). The CDR3 runs to 14 residues. V lost 2 bases to trimming and J lost 9 bases, with 14 bases between them. Germline CDR1 and CDR2: MNHNY and SVGAGI (reference sequence). The CDR3 DNA is TGTGCCAGCAGTTACGCGGCAGGGGTGAGTGAGCAGTTCTTC. Its protein is CASSYAAGVSEQFF.

The chain links TRBV5-6 to TRBJ2-1, with D possibly being TRBD2 (7 bases). CDR3 length: 15 residues. Trimming took off 1 base at V and 2 bases at J, with 10 bases between the two ends. CDR1 and CDR2 (germline): SGHDT, YYEEEE. The DNA of the CDR3 is TGTGCCAGCAGCTTGTGGGGGGGGCCCTACAATGAGCAGTTCTTC. It specifies CASSLWGGPYNEQFF.

V usage is TRBV6-5 and J usage is TRBJ2-6, with 8 positions matching TRBD1. The CDR3 spans 16 residues. Germline V gene data show CDR1 as MNHEY and CDR2 as SVGAGI. Germline trimming cut 4 bases from V and 1 base from J; bases unmatched to any gene: 3. The CDR3 sequence is CASSFNRGSGANVLTF. The CDR3, as DNA: TGTGCCAGCAGTTTCAACAGGGGGTCTGGGGCCAACGTCCTGACTTTC.

The CDR3 DNA is TGTGCCAGCAGCGCTAATACAGGTTGGGTAGAGCAGTACTTC. This codes for CASSANTGWVEQYF. The rearrangement links TRBV9 to TRBJ2-7; D possibly corresponds to TRBD1 (5 bases). Per germline, CDR1 SGDLS and CDR2 YYNGEE. V dropped 3 bases and J dropped 7 bases, with 17 bases sitting between them. The CDR3 consists of 14 residues.

This clone turned up a few times. V and J are TRBV5-1 and TRBJ1-1; 7 bases match TRBD1. The CDR3 loop spans 11 amino acids. The germline V gene has CDR1 SGHRS and CDR2 YFSETQ. The DNA of the CDR3 is TGCGCATCACAGGGGAGCACTGAAGCTTTCTTT. This sequence encodes CASQGSTEAFF.

The chain recombines TRBV7-9 with TRBJ2-5; D possibly corresponds to TRBD2 (6 bases). In germline, CDR1 is SEHNR, CDR2 FQNEAQ (reference sequence). V gave up 5 bases and J gave up 8 bases, with 12 bases separating them. CDR3 length: 12 amino acids. The CDR3, as DNA: TGTGCCAGCAGCATGGGCGGGGATACCCAGTACTTC. Its translation: CASSMGGDTQYF.

CDR3 residues: CSTTVATNEKLFF. Written as DNA, the CDR3 is TGTTCCACCACGGTAGCAACTAATGAAAAACTGTTTTTT. The J gene is TRBJ1-4, the V gene TRBV7-9; D unresolved. CDR3 size: 13 residues. Germline CDR1 reads SEHNR; CDR2 reads FQNEAQ (reference sequence).

This chain connects TRBV2 to TRBJ2-1; a possible D gene is TRBD2 (7 bases). Germline CDR1 SNHLY, CDR2 FYNNEI. Trimming stripped 10 bases from V and 4 bases from J, with 20 bases between. The CDR3 runs 15 residues. Here the CDR3 DNA reads TGTGCCATCCAAAAGGACGGGGGGCCTTACAATGAGCAGTTCTTC. Protein product: CAIQKDGGPYNEQFF. Full variable domain (outside the CDR3, taken from reference TRBV2 and TRBJ2-1): EPEVTQTPSHQVTQMGQEVILRCVPISNHLYFYWYRQILGQKVEFLVSFYNNEISEKSEIFDDQFSVERPDGSNFTLKIRSTKLEDSAMYFCAIQKDGGPYNEQFFGPGTRLTVL.

The rearrangement joins TRBV11-3 to TRBJ1-3; perhaps TRBD1 as D (5 bases). This CDR3 spans 16 amino acids. V lost 4 bases and J 8 bases, leaving 21 bases between the germline ends. The V gene's germline CDR1 is SGHNT and CDR2 YENEEA. The CDR3 bases are TGTGCCAGCAGCTCGGGACTTTTGGATGGCGACGACACCATATATTTT. It translates to CASSSGLLDGDDTIYF.

The rearrangement uses TRBV19 and TRBJ2-5; D gene ambiguous. The J call may be in error: the DNA end matches TRBJ2-7 better. The CDR3 covers 14 residues. The germline V gene has CDR1 LNHDA and CDR2 SQIVND (reference sequence). CDR3 sequence reads: CASSTPGRSYEQYF. DNA for the CDR3: TGTGCCAGTAGTACCCCGGGTAGGTCCTACGAGCAGTACTTC.

V gene TRBV18 combines with J gene TRBJ2-7; D might be TRBD2 (5 bases). The CDR3 extends over 13 amino acids. Germline-derived CDR1 and CDR2 are KGHSH and LQKENI. Deletions cut 2 bases from V and 6 bases from J, with 11 bases between. The CDR3 here is CASSPGPAGEQYF. The CDR3 region has the DNA TGTGCCAGCTCACCAGGGCCCGCGGGCGAGCAGTACTTC.

The V and J genes are TRBV4-1 and TRBJ1-1, with D uncertain. Trimming removed 0 bases from V and 4 bases from J, with 6 bases in between. The germline V gene has CDR1 MGHRA and CDR2 YSYEKL. CDR3 length: 13 residues. The CDR3 DNA reads TGCGCCAGCAGCCAAGACCTAGTCACTGAAGCTTTCTTT. It is translated as CASSQDLVTEAFF.

This clone occurred a few times. The J gene is TRBJ1-5, the V gene TRBV5-6, with TRBD1 identical over 7 bases. Germline V gene lookup returns CDR1 SGHDT and CDR2 YYEEEE. J was trimmed by 11 bases and V by 3 bases; bases with no gene match: 14. This CDR3 has 15 residues. The CDR3 DNA reads TGTGCCAGCAGCTGGGCGGGACAGCCTTCGGGAGCCCAGCATTTT. It encodes CASSWAGQPSGAQHF.

The chain couples TRBV5-1 to TRBJ2-5, with 11 bases identical to TRBD2. V dropped 4 bases and J dropped 11; count of bases not matched to a gene: 10. The length of the CDR3 is 14 residues. The germline gives CDR1 SGHRS, CDR2 YFSETQ. Written as DNA, the CDR3 is TGCGCCAGCAGCATTACTAGCGGGGGAAATGAGCAGTACTTC. Translated: CASSITSGGNEQYF.

The chain combines TRBV30 with TRBJ2-3, with D possibly being TRBD2 (6 bases). CDR1 is GTSNPN and CDR2 is SVGIG in the germline V gene (reference sequence). V was cut by 4 bases and J by 8 bases, with 10 bases left in between. This CDR3 is built from 11 residues. CDR3 nucleotide sequence: TGTGCCTGGAACCCGCGGGGTACGCAGTATTTT. Its protein is CAWNPRGTQYF.

The chain carries TRBV6-4 and TRBJ1-2; TRBD1 matches 7 bases. The CDR3 consists of 16 residues. Trimming removed 3 bases from V and 5 bases from J; junction bases left unmatched: 12. Germline V gene data show CDR1 as MRHNA and CDR2 as SNTAGT. The CDR3 sequence: CASSEPSGGNLYGYTF. The CDR3 nucleotides are TGTGCCAGCAGTGAGCCTTCAGGGGGAAACCTTTATGGCTACACCTTC.

The genes are TRBV7-9 and TRBJ1-4, with D maybe TRBD1 (5 bases). CDR3 size: 12 residues. V was clipped by 5 bases and J by 10 bases, with 11 bases between them. From germline, CDR1 is SEHNR and CDR2 FQNEAQ (reference sequence). CDR3 loop: CASSPDQGKLFF. In nucleotides, the CDR3 is TGTGCCAGCAGCCCGGATCAGGGAAAACTGTTTTTT.

V and J are TRBV5-1 and TRBJ1-4; possible D gene TRBD1, 5 bases. The CDR3 has 15 residues. Deletions cut 0 bases from V and 7 bases from J, with 13 bases between. CDR1 and CDR2 (germline): SGHRS, YFSETQ. For the CDR3, the DNA is TGCGCCAGCAGCTTGGAACAGGCAACCGGTGAAAAACTGTTTTTT. Amino acid sequence: CASSLEQATGEKLFF.

In this sample, this clone turned up once. The V gene is TRBV7-9, the J gene TRBJ2-2, with a tentative D call TRBD1 (7 bases). Trimming took off 5 bases at V and 4 bases at J, with 14 bases between the two ends. The CDR3 is 15 residues long. The germline V gene has CDR1 SEHNR and CDR2 FQNEAQ (reference sequence). The CDR3 sequence is CASSETGRITGELFF. DNA of the CDR3: TGTGCCAGCAGCGAGACAGGGAGGATCACCGGGGAGCTGTTTTTT.

This clone was counted a few times. This chain connects TRBV4-1 to TRBJ1-1; TRBD1 is a possible D gene (5 bases). Per germline, CDR1 MGHRA and CDR2 YSYEKL. This CDR3 is 12 amino acids long. Deletions cut 3 bases from V and 11 bases from J, with 13 bases between. The CDR3 DNA follows: TGCGCCAGCAGCCAGTATGCAGGGTTGGCTTTCTTT. This gives the protein CASSQYAGLAFF.

The chain combines TRBV28 with TRBJ1-5, with unresolved D. The germline V gene encodes CDR1 MDHEN and CDR2 SYDVKM. V was clipped by 5 bases and J by 3 bases, with 8 bases between them. The CDR3 has 13 amino acids. The CDR3 loop reads CASSGQFNQPQHF. CDR3 nucleotide sequence: TGTGCCAGCAGTGGGCAGTTCAATCAGCCCCAGCATTTT. The full variable domain, completed using reference TRBV28 and TRBJ1-5, is DVKVTQSSRYLVKRTGEKVFLECVQDMDHENMFWYRQDPGLGLRLIYFSYDVKMKEKGDIPEGYSVSREKKERFSLILESASTNQTSMYLCASSGQFNQPQHFGDGTRLSIL.

This sequence joins TRBV12-5 and TRBJ2-1; possibly TRBD2 for D (5 bases). The CDR3 sequence is 11 residues long. Trimming left V 3 bases short and J 14 bases short, with 11 bases between. Germline V gene data show CDR1 as LGHNT and CDR2 as FRNRAP. Here the CDR3 reads CASGFGRREFF. CDR3 DNA sequence: TGTGCTAGTGGTTTCGGACGGCGGGAGTTCTTC.

The chain combines TRBV11-3 with TRBJ2-5; D is perhaps TRBD2 (6 bases). V lost 7 bases and J lost 0, with 15 bases in between. CDR1 and CDR2 (germline): SGHNT, YENEEA. CDR3 size: 15 residues. The CDR3 DNA is TGTGCCAGCAAAGAAGGCGGGGAGAACCAAGAGACCCAGTACTTC. Translating it yields CASKEGGENQETQYF.